Listed here is a single T cell receptor (beta chain). The specificity of this receptor is unknown. The sample holds no much larger clone one base away, and base qualities are not on file. CDR3 length: 13 amino acids, cysteine to phenylalanine. The CDR3 DNA has 39 bases and is translated from base 1. V gives up 2 bases and J gives up 7 bases, and the segment between their germline ends measures 9 bases. CDR1 and CDR2, looked up from the germline V gene, are SGHAT and FQNNGV. These data are taken from a study of PD-L1 blockade in urothelial cancer (dated by TCRdb to 2016 to 2017). For context, the study as a whole: Every patient began therapy in about 2014 and was given atezolizumab 1,200 mg intravenously every 3 weeks. About 85% of the roughly 29 patients were identified as males with urothelial cancer of bladder origin, and a prior smoking history was reported by 18 of 29 patients. An ECOG performance status of 0 or 1 was recorded for the patients, and 0 to 3 prior chemotherapy regimens had been received by the patients. Blood samples were analyzed at two time points: 3 weeks after treatment start (second dose) and 6 weeks after treatment start. Blood samples gave a median of about 150,000 T cells and some 83,000 unique TCRs, with a median clonality of 0.080. Somatic, immune and clinical correlates of response to PD-L1 blockade with atezolizumab in urothelial cancer were the focus of an exploratory multi-omic analysis. Pretreatment tumor samples, along with matched peripheral blood serially collected before and after atezolizumab treatment, were subjected to TCR sequencing. Durable clinical benefit was defined as a progression-free survival longer than 6 months, and TCR features were additionally tested against progression-free survival and overall survival. In the same patients, whole exome sequencing and RNA sequencing of pretreatment tumors were performed in addition to TCR sequencing. Durable clinical benefit was achieved by nine patients but not by the remaining 20. Twenty-nine patients had pretreatment blood TCR-seq, around 24 had at least one posttreatment blood collection, and around 24 had tumor TCR-seq.

Synthetic TCR analog templates were spiked into each PCR so that absolute template abundance could be estimated from read counts. The immunoSEQ assay used bias-controlled V and J gene primers to amplify TCRbeta CDR3 regions from genomic DNA. Sequencing of rearranged TCRbeta segments was done at approximately 20X coverage. The authors' analysis ran thus. Sequencing errors were corrected by clustering and CDR3s were annotated against IMGT to assign V, D and J genes. Out-of-frame and stop-codon sequences were excluded, and only productive TCRbeta rearrangements were used in downstream analyses. To compute clonality, Shannon entropy was normalized by the log of the number of unique productive sequences and then subtracted from one. Clones differing between time points or between blood and tumor were identified using Fisher's exact test with Benjamini-Hochberg correction, with an adjusted p below 0.01 applied as the threshold. In its TCRdb copy, this immuneACCESS table keeps in-frame sequences only and misses some clones. Where compared with another copy, unresolved V genes explain less than half of these, and the others have no known cause. V and J calls and clone size are given by that table; D and trimming were obtained from the DNA. This sample is represented by roughly 56,000 clones; about four fifths of them were singletons. Jointly, the top ten make up approximately 4% of the sample.

General findings and caveats noted by the study authors: Greater expansion of tumor-associated TCR clones in peripheral blood 3 weeks after the start of treatment was observed in patients with durable benefit (n of about 21, p = 0.022). A pretreatment peripheral blood TCR clonality below the median was linked to improved progression-free and overall survival. Small sample size (n of about 30) and many exploratory analyses mean the results are intended to be hypothesis-generating.

A cohort of 30 or so patients with locally advanced or metastatic urothelial carcinoma, treated at Memorial Sloan Kettering on a trial protocol, was included. Peripheral blood mononuclear cells were collected pretreatment and during treatment, with between 1 and 8 total time points obtained per patient. The Qiagen DNeasy Blood extraction kit was used to purify genomic DNA from total PBMCs and tumor samples. Collected pretreatment and during treatment, PBMCs were isolated and stored as previously described. The TCR originated in a man aged 70 or older with urothelial cancer. The specimen comprised PBMCs, sampled around atezolizumab (anti-PD-L1) treatment. This receptor chain uses TRBV11-2 and TRBJ1-5; the D gene cannot be named for sure. The CDR3 reads CASSLIRSQPQHF. The DNA sequence is TGTGCCAGCAGCTTAATCAGGTCCCAGCCCCAGCATTTT.